The clone carrying this T cell receptor beta chain was observed many times. The antigen remains unidentified. The V gene lost 1 base and the J gene lost 2 bases, with 17 bases spanning the gap. Germline CDR1 SGHTA, CDR2 FQGNSA. CDR3 size: 17 residues. This specimen belongs to a study of human T cells and chemical hapten exposure. As to time point: healthy volunteer bleed at 2 weeks. Total RNA was extracted from unfractionated whole blood. General study results and limits: After DPC sensitization, TCRs above 1 in 1000 frequency showed no change.

Unique molecular identifiers were attached to individual cDNA molecules during library preparation. The authors' processing: Sampled TCR counts reached a median of around 89,000 per sample, with values ranging from about 23,224 to 700,000. MiXCR, applied by TCRdb to the RACE reads, yields one record per CDR3 protein. The V and J calls follow TCRdb's processing rather than the paper's. The sample holds roughly 100,000 distinct CDR3 sequences, about 10% seen once. The chain couples TRBV7-2 to TRBJ1-2; the D is unclear. The TCR was taken from a female donor in good health. Some clones in this sample may be carry-over from other donors' samples. The sequencing input was whole blood. CDR3 bases: TGTGCCAGCAGCTTAGAGGGCAGAACTAACTCAAACTATGGCTACACCTTC. Protein: CASSLEGRTNSNYGYTF.